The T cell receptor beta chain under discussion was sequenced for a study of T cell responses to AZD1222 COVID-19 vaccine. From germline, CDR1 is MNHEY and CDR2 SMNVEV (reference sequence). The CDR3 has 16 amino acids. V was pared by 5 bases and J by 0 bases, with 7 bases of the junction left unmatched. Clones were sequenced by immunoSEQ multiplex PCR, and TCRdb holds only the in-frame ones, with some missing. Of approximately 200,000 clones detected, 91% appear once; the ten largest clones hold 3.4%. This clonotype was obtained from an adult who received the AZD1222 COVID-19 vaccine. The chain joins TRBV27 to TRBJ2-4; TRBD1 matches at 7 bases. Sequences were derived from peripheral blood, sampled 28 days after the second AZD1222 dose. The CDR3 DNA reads TGTGCCAGCAGTCACCCGGGACAGCTAGCCAAAAACATTCAGTACTTC. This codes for CASSHPGQLAKNIQYF.